The 6 T cell receptor beta chains in this list originate from one sample, sequenced in a study of blood T cell repertoires in COVID-19. Libraries were prepared by immunoSEQ multiplex PCR; TCRdb keeps only in-frame clonotypes and omits some of them. In the table there are around 80,000 clones, almost 85% of which are singletons. The material sequenced was peripheral blood. These TCRs come from a man of 80 years or more with acute or convalescent COVID-19.

This chain uses TRBV7-8 with TRBJ2-7; D is undetermined. The CDR3 sequence is 13 residues long. Trimming cost V 2 bases and J 5 bases, with 10 bases left between them. Germline V CDR1 and CDR2: SGHVS, FQNEAQ. The CDR3 spells CASSLSRRHEQYF. CDR3 coding DNA: TGTGCCAGCAGCTTAAGCCGGCGGCACGAGCAGTACTTC.

This chain joins TRBV10-3 and TRBJ1-2; 10 bases match TRBD1. Germline loops: CDR1 ENHRY, CDR2 SYGVKD. The length of the CDR3 is 16 residues. V gave up 4 bases and J gave up 7 bases; unmatched junction bases: 12. Here the CDR3 DNA reads TGTGCCATCAGTGGGGGGCTCCGGGACAGGGGAATTGGCTACACCTTC. Translation gives CAISGGLRDRGIGYTF.

The chain has TRBV29-1 and TRBJ1-2; a weak D match, TRBD1 (6 bases). Between the trimmed V and J ends, which lost 3 bases and 4 bases, there was a span of 15 bases. Germline values: CDR1 SQVTM, CDR2 ANQGSEA. The CDR3 runs to 14 residues. The CDR3 spells CSVERPGHLYGYTF. The CDR3 DNA is TGCAGCGTTGAGAGGCCGGGACACCTCTATGGCTACACCTTC.

This chain links TRBV5-1 with TRBJ2-3; 8 bases map to TRBD2. Germline V CDR1 and CDR2: SGHRS, YFSETQ. The V segment lost 1 base and the J segment 6 bases; nucleotides outside the gene matches: 13. The CDR3 loop spans 17 amino acids. CDR3 bases: TGCGCCAGCAGCTTGTATTTCGGGGGGGCCGAGTCGGATACGCAGTATTTT. Protein sequence: CASSLYFGGAESDTQYF.

V is TRBV12-3 or TRBV12-4 and J is TRBJ1-4; D may be TRBD1 (5 bases). This CDR3 comprises 13 residues. V was trimmed by 2 bases and J by 5 bases, leaving 6 bases between them. CDR3 nucleotide sequence: TGTGCCAGCAGTTTAAGACAGAATGAAAAACTGTTTTTT. Translated: CASSLRQNEKLFF.

The J gene is TRBJ1-1, the V gene TRBV5-1; 11 positions match TRBD1. The V and J ends lost 1 base and 5 bases, in that order; junction bases with no gene match: 4. This CDR3 is 15 amino acids long. CDR1 and CDR2 from the germline V gene are SGHRS and YFSETQ. CDR3 protein: CASSLWGQGDTEAFF. The CDR3 DNA follows: TGCGCCAGCAGCTTGTGGGGACAGGGGGATACTGAAGCTTTCTTT. Combining the CDR3 with reference TRBV5-1 and TRBJ1-1 gives the whole variable domain KAGVTQTPRYLIKTRGQQVTLSCSPISGHRSVSWYQQTPGQGLQFLFEYFSETQRNKGNFPGRFSGRQFSNSRSEMNVSTLELGDSALYLCASSLWGQGDTEAFFGQGTRLTVV.